Listed below are T cell receptor beta chains from one sample, sequenced in a study of blood T cell repertoires in COVID-19. The method was immunoSEQ multiplex PCR; TCRdb's version includes in-frame clones alone and lacks a portion of them. The top ten hold about 7% of the sample, which has 8,500 to 10,000 clones, approximately 86% seen once. The sequencing input was peripheral blood. Source of these receptors: a human donor with active COVID-19. The donor label of this sample is uncertain. The CDR3 runs from the conserved cysteine through the conserved F or W. A D gene is named only where the DNA matches it firmly. A clone size is listed for some rows: how often the clone was seen (once, few, many), or a class if it is expanded.

CDR3 protein: CASSRDRVKANEKLFF
CDR3 DNA: TGTGCCAGCAGCCGGGACAGGGTTAAGGCTAATGAAAAACTGTTTTTT
V gene: TRBV2
D gene: TRBD1
J gene: TRBJ1-4
CDR3 length: 16
clone size: -

CDR3 protein: CASSEWSMGTGGEETQYF
CDR3 DNA: TGTGCCAGCAGTGAATGGTCAATGGGGACAGGGGGCGAAGAGACCCAGTACTTC
V gene: TRBV6-1
D gene: TRBD1
J gene: TRBJ2-5
CDR3 length: 18
clone size: -

CDR3 protein: CASSRAGDPSQETQYF
CDR3 DNA: TGCGCCAGCAGCAGGGCGGGGGACCCAAGCCAAGAGACCCAGTACTTC
V gene: TRBV5-1
D gene: TRBD2
J gene: TRBJ2-5
CDR3 length: 16
clone size: -

CDR3 protein: CASRQPQATNEKLFF
CDR3 DNA: TGTGCCAGCAGGCAACCTCAGGCAACTAATGAAAAACTGTTTTTT
V gene: TRBV28
D gene: -
J gene: TRBJ1-4
CDR3 length: 15
clone size: -

CDR3 protein: CASSPLGGSGNTGELFF
CDR3 DNA: TGTGCCAGCTCACCACTGGGCGGGAGCGGGAACACCGGGGAGCTGTTTTTT
V gene: TRBV18
D gene: TRBD2
J gene: TRBJ2-2
CDR3 length: 17
clone size: -

CDR3 protein: CASSLVTGLAIYEQYF
CDR3 DNA: TGCGCCAGCAGCTTGGTCACGGGACTAGCGATCTACGAGCAGTACTTC
V gene: TRBV5-1
D gene: TRBD2
J gene: TRBJ2-7
CDR3 length: 16
clone size: -

CDR3 protein: CASRRDSYNEQFF
CDR3 DNA: TGTGCCAGCAGGAGGGACAGCTACAATGAGCAGTTCTTC
V gene: TRBV6-6
D gene: TRBD1
J gene: TRBJ2-1
CDR3 length: 13
clone size: -

CDR3 protein: CASSFGGTASYEQYF
CDR3 DNA: TGTGCCAGCAGTTTTGGAGGGACAGCCTCCTACGAGCAGTACTTC
V gene: TRBV27
D gene: -
J gene: TRBJ2-7
CDR3 length: 15
clone size: -

CDR3 protein: CASSWGGVEGYYGYTF
CDR3 DNA: TGTGCCAGCAGCTGGGGCGGGGTTGAGGGGTACTATGGCTACACCTTC
V gene: TRBV5-4
D gene: -
J gene: TRBJ1-2
CDR3 length: 16
clone size: -

CDR3 protein: CAISQGGNSPLHF
CDR3 DNA: TGTGCCATCAGTCAGGGGGGAAACTCACCCCTCCACTTT
V gene: TRBV10-3
D gene: TRBD1
J gene: TRBJ1-6
CDR3 length: 13
clone size: -

CDR3 protein: CASTSPTGGASYNSPLHF
CDR3 DNA: TGTGCCAGCACCTCTCCTACAGGGGGAGCCTCCTATAATTCACCCCTCCACTTT
V gene: TRBV28
D gene: TRBD1
J gene: TRBJ1-6
CDR3 length: 18
clone size: -

CDR3 protein: CASSLVDNLRDYGYTF
CDR3 DNA: TGTGCCAGCAGTTTAGTTGACAACCTCAGGGACTATGGCTACACCTTC
V gene: TRBV28
D gene: -
J gene: TRBJ1-2
CDR3 length: 16
clone size: -

CDR3 protein: CASSERYGGSYEQYF
CDR3 DNA: TGTGCCAGCAGTGAACGGTACGGGGGATCCTACGAGCAGTACTTC
V gene: TRBV6-4
D gene: -
J gene: TRBJ2-7
CDR3 length: 15
clone size: -

CDR3 protein: CASSLSARGRDTEAFF
CDR3 DNA: TGTGCCAGCAGCTTATCCGCGCGGGGGCGGGACACTGAAGCTTTCTTT
V gene: TRBV13
D gene: -
J gene: TRBJ1-1
CDR3 length: 16
clone size: once

CDR3 protein: CASSQDLPSLNTEAFF
CDR3 DNA: TGCGCCAGCAGCCAAGATCTTCCGTCCCTGAACACTGAAGCTTTCTTT
V gene: TRBV4-3
D gene: -
J gene: TRBJ1-1
CDR3 length: 16
clone size: -

CDR3 protein: CALGGDDRALAQYF
CDR3 DNA: TGTGCCTTGGGTGGGGACGACAGGGCGTTGGCGCAGTACTTC
V gene: TRBV6-5
D gene: TRBD1
J gene: TRBJ2-7
CDR3 length: 14
clone size: -

CDR3 protein: CASSDTGFSNTGELFF
CDR3 DNA: TGTGCCAGCAGCGATACAGGTTTTTCGAACACCGGGGAGCTGTTTTTT
V gene: TRBV28
D gene: -
J gene: TRBJ2-2
CDR3 length: 16
clone size: -

CDR3 protein: CAWSVDRGADTQYF
CDR3 DNA: TGTGCCTGGAGTGTGGACAGGGGAGCAGATACGCAGTATTTT
V gene: TRBV30
D gene: TRBD1
J gene: TRBJ2-3
CDR3 length: 14
clone size: -

CDR3 protein: CASSFDRGPETQYF
CDR3 DNA: TGTGCCAGCAGCTTTGACAGGGGCCCGGAGACCCAGTACTTC
V gene: TRBV7-2
D gene: TRBD1
J gene: TRBJ2-5
CDR3 length: 14
clone size: -

CDR3 protein: CASSVPGDTEAFF
CDR3 DNA: TGTGCCAGCAGCGTACCAGGGGACACTGAAGCTTTCTTT
V gene: TRBV9
D gene: -
J gene: TRBJ1-1
CDR3 length: 13
clone size: -

CDR3 protein: CSASLAGGNGYTF
CDR3 DNA: TGCAGTGCTAGTCTTGCGGGGGGCAATGGCTACACCTTC
V gene: TRBV20-1
D gene: -
J gene: TRBJ1-2
CDR3 length: 13
clone size: -

CDR3 protein: CAYELAGGAKNIQYF
CDR3 DNA: TGTGCCTACGAATTAGCGGGAGGGGCCAAAAACATTCAGTACTTC
V gene: TRBV30
D gene: TRBD2
J gene: TRBJ2-4
CDR3 length: 15
clone size: -

CDR3 protein: CASSPVTVAGLGDTQYF
CDR3 DNA: TGTGCCAGCAGCCCCGTCACCGTCGCGGGCCTCGGAGATACGCAGTATTTT
V gene: TRBV11-2
D gene: -
J gene: TRBJ2-3
CDR3 length: 17
clone size: -

CDR3 protein: CASSVGGVGDTQYF
CDR3 DNA: TGTGCCAGCAGTGTGGGCGGGGTTGGAGATACGCAGTATTTT
V gene: TRBV25-1
D gene: -
J gene: TRBJ2-3
CDR3 length: 14
clone size: few

CDR3 protein: CASSSRTGTNTGELFF
CDR3 DNA: TGCGCCAGCAGCTCGAGGACAGGAACAAACACCGGGGAGCTGTTTTTT
V gene: TRBV5-1
D gene: TRBD1
J gene: TRBJ2-2
CDR3 length: 16
clone size: -

CDR3 protein: CASSIRGKSDEQYF
CDR3 DNA: TGTGCCAGTAGTATCAGGGGCAAGTCTGACGAGCAGTACTTC
V gene: TRBV6-5
D gene: -
J gene: TRBJ2-7
CDR3 length: 14
clone size: once

CDR3 protein: CASSDTGTWTGELFF
CDR3 DNA: TGTGCCAGCAGCGACACCGGGACTTGGACCGGGGAGCTGTTTTTT
V gene: TRBV7-9
D gene: -
J gene: TRBJ2-2
CDR3 length: 15
clone size: -

CDR3 protein: CASSLGVPSGGNEQFF
CDR3 DNA: TGTGCCAGCAGCTTAGGAGTGCCTAGCGGGGGCAATGAGCAGTTCTTC
V gene: TRBV7-6
D gene: TRBD2
J gene: TRBJ2-1
CDR3 length: 16
clone size: -

CDR3 protein: CASSLSPGGAGELFF
CDR3 DNA: TGTGCCAGCAGCTTAAGTCCAGGAGGCGCCGGGGAGCTGTTTTTT
V gene: TRBV7-3
D gene: -
J gene: TRBJ2-2
CDR3 length: 15
clone size: -

CDR3 protein: CASSQEVPSGLLNEQFF
CDR3 DNA: TGTGCCAGCAGCCAAGAGGTGCCTAGCGGTCTACTCAATGAGCAGTTCTTC
V gene: TRBV4-2
D gene: TRBD2
J gene: TRBJ2-1
CDR3 length: 17
clone size: -

CDR3 protein: CASSLKPASSGANVLTF
CDR3 DNA: TGCGCCAGCAGCCTTAAACCAGCGAGCTCTGGGGCCAACGTCCTGACTTTC
V gene: TRBV4-3
D gene: -
J gene: TRBJ2-6
CDR3 length: 17
clone size: -

CDR3 protein: CASSPQGITEAFF
CDR3 DNA: TGTGCCAGCAGCCCACAGGGAATCACTGAAGCTTTCTTT
V gene: TRBV7-9
D gene: -
J gene: TRBJ1-1
CDR3 length: 13
clone size: -

CDR3 protein: CASSEFGSSGNTIYF
CDR3 DNA: TGTGCCAGCAGTGAATTCGGGAGCTCTGGAAACACCATATATTTT
V gene: TRBV25-1
D gene: -
J gene: TRBJ1-3
CDR3 length: 15
clone size: -

CDR3 protein: CASSLVDTWSTDTQYF
CDR3 DNA: TGTGCCAGCAGCTTGGTGGACACGTGGAGCACAGATACGCAGTATTTT
V gene: TRBV5-6
D gene: -
J gene: TRBJ2-3
CDR3 length: 16
clone size: -

CDR3 protein: CASSLGGSYEQYF
CDR3 DNA: TGTGCCAGCAGTTTGGGGGGTTCCTACGAGCAGTACTTC
V gene: TRBV27
D gene: -
J gene: TRBJ2-7
CDR3 length: 13
clone size: -

CDR3 protein: CAISESRNSNQPQHF
CDR3 DNA: TGTGCCATCAGTGAGTCCAGAAATAGCAATCAGCCCCAGCATTTT
V gene: TRBV10-3
D gene: -
J gene: TRBJ1-5
CDR3 length: 15
clone size: -